This T cell receptor (beta chain) was profiled in a study of OX40 agonist ivuxolimab in advanced cancers. TCRdb's table, derived via immunoSEQ multiplex PCR, lists solely in-frame clones and lacks some. Of about 53,000 clones listed, about four fifths are singletons. The CDR3 length is 17 residues. The germline gives CDR1 LNHDA, CDR2 SQIVND (reference sequence). V lost 6 bases, J lost 4 bases, and 16 bases stayed unmatched. The receptor was isolated from an adult with an advanced solid tumor such as melanoma, head and neck, liver or kidney cancer. The sample in question was CD4+ or CD8+ T cells sorted from blood, obtained in a trial of the OX40 agonist ivuxolimab. This rearrangement joins TRBV19 to TRBJ1-1; 8 bases agree with TRBD1. The CDR3 DNA reads as TGTGCCAGTAGAGCTTCCCGACAGGGGTGGTCGGGCACTGAAGCTTTCTTT. This codes for CASRASRQGWSGTEAFF.